The clone carrying this T cell receptor (beta chain) was observed a handful of times. These data belong to a study of T-cell reconstitution after alpha-beta-depleted transplantation in children. Using unique molecular identifiers, the investigators prepared the TCRbeta library. TCRdb passed the PCR reads through MiXCR, listing each CDR3 protein once. The sample includes around 240,000 distinct CDR3 sequences, around 8.9% of them seen just once. Sequences were derived from PBMCs from the stem cell graft donor, sampled from the stem cell graft. The sequence came from a human donor who donated a stem cell graft to a child with SCID.

As DNA, the CDR3 is TGTGCCAGCAGTGAAGGGCTAGCGGGTGGGTCGGATACGCAGTATTTT. This encodes CASSEGLAGGSDTQYF. The V call is TRBV2, the J call TRBJ2-3; the match to TRBD2 covers 8 bases. Looked up from germline, CDR1 is SNHLY and CDR2 is FYNNEI. With V trimmed by 1 base and J by 6 bases, 9 bases remained unmatched. This CDR3 is 16 amino acids long.